A selection of T cell receptor beta chains follows, all from one sample in a study of cytomegalovirus exposure and HLA in healthy donors. Sequenced by immunoSEQ multiplex PCR; TCRdb stores in-frame clones only, minus some. The sample includes 65,000 or so clones, 90% to 95% of them seen just once. The sample consisted of PBMCs. These TCRs come from a man aged 18 to 35 in good health and CMV-seropositive. Each CDR3 is given with its conserved first and last residue. The D gene is left open where the match is weak. A clone size is listed for some rows: how often the clone was seen (once, few, many), or a class if it is expanded.

d_call: TRBD2; v_call: TRBV7-2; j_call: TRBJ2-7; clone_size: .; cdr3_aa: CASSLAGTSVREQYF; cdr3_nt: TGTGCCAGCAGCTTAGCCGGGACTAGCGTCCGGGAGCAGTACTTC
d_call: TRBD1; v_call: TRBV9; j_call: TRBJ2-3; clone_size: .; cdr3_aa: CASSVNRGSSSTDTQYF; cdr3_nt: TGTGCCAGCAGCGTCAACAGGGGGTCTTCTAGCACAGATACGCAGTATTTT
d_call: .; v_call: TRBV6-1; j_call: TRBJ2-7; clone_size: .; cdr3_aa: CASSDSGARPYEQYF; cdr3_nt: TGTGCCAGCAGTGATAGTGGGGCCAGGCCCTACGAGCAGTACTTC
d_call: .; v_call: TRBV5-1; j_call: TRBJ2-7; clone_size: .; cdr3_aa: CASSLYGTGEAYEQYF; cdr3_nt: TGCGCCAGCAGCTTGTACGGGACTGGCGAGGCCTACGAGCAGTACTTC
d_call: .; v_call: TRBV7-3; j_call: TRBJ2-2; clone_size: .; cdr3_aa: CASSLGGVGGELFF; cdr3_nt: TGTGCCAGCAGCTTAGGAGGGGTCGGCGGGGAGCTGTTTTTT
d_call: .; v_call: TRBV28; j_call: TRBJ1-2; clone_size: .; cdr3_aa: CASSLFRRRHYGYTF; cdr3_nt: TGTGCCAGCAGTTTATTCCGTCGCAGGCACTATGGCTACACCTTC
d_call: .; v_call: TRBV25-1; j_call: TRBJ2-1; clone_size: .; cdr3_aa: CASSDSSQGIYNEQFF; cdr3_nt: TGTGCCAGCAGTGATTCTTCGCAGGGGATCTACAATGAGCAGTTCTTC
d_call: TRBD2; v_call: TRBV7-2; j_call: TRBJ2-3; clone_size: .; cdr3_aa: CASSLPGTTDTQYF; cdr3_nt: TGTGCCAGCAGCCTCCCCGGGACTACGGATACGCAGTATTTT
d_call: TRBD1; v_call: TRBV30; j_call: TRBJ2-7; clone_size: .; cdr3_aa: CAWSVMRQGARFLFYEQYF; cdr3_nt: TGTGCCTGGAGTGTAATGAGACAGGGGGCTCGATTTTTGTTCTACGAGCAGTACTTC
d_call: .; v_call: TRBV4-1; j_call: TRBJ1-4; clone_size: .; cdr3_aa: CASKEELATNEKLFF; cdr3_nt: TGCGCCAGCAAAGAGGAACTTGCAACTAATGAAAAACTGTTTTTT
d_call: .; v_call: TRBV12-2; j_call: TRBJ2-7; clone_size: .; cdr3_aa: CASRPHPGLTRYEQYF; cdr3_nt: TGTGCAAGTCGACCCCATCCGGGACTAACTCGCTACGAGCAGTACTTC
d_call: TRBD1; v_call: TRBV11-2; j_call: TRBJ2-7; clone_size: .; cdr3_aa: CASSYGQGNYEQYF; cdr3_nt: TGTGCCAGCAGCTATGGACAGGGAAACTACGAGCAGTACTTC
d_call: TRBD1; v_call: TRBV15; j_call: TRBJ2-3; clone_size: .; cdr3_aa: CATSSPYIDRASTDTQYF; cdr3_nt: TGTGCCACCAGCAGCCCTTATATAGACAGGGCTAGCACAGATACGCAGTATTTT
d_call: TRBD2; v_call: TRBV6-5; j_call: TRBJ2-1; clone_size: once; cdr3_aa: CASSLAGVGNEQFF; cdr3_nt: TGTGCCAGCAGTCTAGCGGGAGTCGGCAATGAGCAGTTCTTC
d_call: .; v_call: TRBV6-5; j_call: TRBJ1-2; clone_size: .; cdr3_aa: CASSYSQNNYGYTF; cdr3_nt: TGTGCCAGCAGTTACTCGCAGAATAACTATGGCTACACCTTC
d_call: .; v_call: TRBV7-2; j_call: TRBJ2-3; clone_size: .; cdr3_aa: CASSPRGSTDTQYF; cdr3_nt: TGTGCCAGCAGCCCAAGGGGTAGCACAGATACGCAGTATTTT
d_call: TRBD2; v_call: TRBV5-8; j_call: TRBJ2-3; clone_size: .; cdr3_aa: CATMRLGTSGESTDTQYF; cdr3_nt: TGTGCCACCATGAGACTCGGGACTAGCGGGGAAAGCACAGATACGCAGTATTTT
d_call: .; v_call: TRBV7-9; j_call: TRBJ2-1; clone_size: .; cdr3_aa: CASSPPDSVPGNEQFF; cdr3_nt: TGTGCCAGCAGCCCCCCGGACTCGGTCCCTGGCAATGAGCAGTTCTTC